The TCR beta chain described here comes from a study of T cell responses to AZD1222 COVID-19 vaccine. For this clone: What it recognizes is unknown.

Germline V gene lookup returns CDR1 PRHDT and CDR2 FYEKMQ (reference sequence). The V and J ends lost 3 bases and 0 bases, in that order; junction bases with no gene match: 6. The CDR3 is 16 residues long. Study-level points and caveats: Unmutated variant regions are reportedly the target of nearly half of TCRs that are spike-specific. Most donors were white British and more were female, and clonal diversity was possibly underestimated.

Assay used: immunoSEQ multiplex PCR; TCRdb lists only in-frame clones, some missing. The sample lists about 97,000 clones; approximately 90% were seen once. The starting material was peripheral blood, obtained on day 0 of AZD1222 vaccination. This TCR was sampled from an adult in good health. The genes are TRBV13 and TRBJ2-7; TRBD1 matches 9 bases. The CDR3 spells CASSFFPGQGSYEQYF. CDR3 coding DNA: TGTGCCAGCAGCTTCTTCCCGGGACAGGGCTCCTACGAGCAGTACTTC.